These 30 T cell receptor beta chains originate from one sample sequenced in a study of T cell responses to AZD1222 COVID-19 vaccine. Using immunoSEQ multiplex PCR, the repertoire was profiled, and TCRdb retains in-frame clones only, with some absent. The sample carries roughly 120,000 clones, approximately 83% recorded once. The sequencing used peripheral blood, collected on day 0 of MenACWY control vaccination. These receptors were taken from an adult in good health.

This sequence joins TRBV19 and TRBJ1-2; D remains unclear. The germline V gene has CDR1 LNHDA and CDR2 SQIVND (reference sequence). The CDR3 is made up of 12 amino acids. V lost 8 bases to trimming and J lost 2 bases, with 9 bases between them. The CDR3 is CASSEQNYGYTF. The CDR3 DNA follows: TGTGCCAGTTCGGAGCAGAACTATGGCTACACCTTC. The whole variable domain, remainder taken from reference TRBV19 and TRBJ1-2, is DGGITQSPKYLFRKEGQNVTLSCEQNLNHDAMYWYRQDPGQGLRLIYYSQIVNDFQKGDIAEGYSVSREKKESFPLTVTSAQKNPTAFYLCASSEQNYGYTFGSGTRLTVV.

This chain joins TRBV5-1 and TRBJ2-7; a weak D match, TRBD1 (5 bases). V lost 0 bases and J 3 bases, leaving 10 bases between the germline ends. This CDR3 spans 14 amino acids. Germline loops: CDR1 SGHRS, CDR2 YFSETQ. CDR3 coding DNA: TGCGCCAGCAGCTTGGGACAGCAAATCTACGAGCAGTACTTC. The encoded protein is CASSLGQQIYEQYF.

The chain links TRBV6-2 or TRBV6-3 to TRBJ1-4; D is undetermined. The CDR3 consists of 15 residues. V shed 6 bases and J shed 5 bases, with 16 bases lying between them. Germline CDR1 MNHEY, CDR2 SVGEGT. CDR3 protein: CASSLGSAVNEKLFF. CDR3 DNA sequence: TGTGCCAGCAGCCTCGGATCGGCAGTCAATGAAAAACTGTTTTTT.

The rearrangement uses TRBV29-1 and TRBJ1-2, with 10 bases matching TRBD1. Per germline, CDR1 SQVTM and CDR2 ANQGSEA. The CDR3 covers 12 residues. V lost 4 bases and J lost 8; bases outside the gene matches: 4. In DNA, the CDR3 is TGCAGCGTTGTTGGGACAGGGGAGGGCTACACCTTC. Translated, it gives CSVVGTGEGYTF.

This sequence joins TRBV11-2 and TRBJ1-2; D is perhaps TRBD1 (6 bases). The germline gives CDR1 SGHAT, CDR2 FQNNGV. The CDR3 totals 16 residues. V lost 4 bases and J lost 4, with 19 bases in between. As DNA, the CDR3 is TGTGCCAGCAGCTCCGTCGGGGGGGCGCTACCCTATGGCTACACCTTC. Amino acid sequence: CASSSVGGALPYGYTF.

CDR3 amino acids: CASSLVGGDNEQFF. The CDR3 nucleotides read TGTGCCAGCAGCTTAGTGGGGGGGGACAATGAGCAGTTCTTC. The chain combines TRBV7-6 with TRBJ2-1, with TRBD2 matching over 7 bases. This CDR3 comprises 14 residues. Germline-derived CDR1 and CDR2 are SGHVS and FNYEAQ. V was clipped by 1 base and J by 5 bases; unmatched bases: 2.

The J gene is TRBJ1-4, the V gene TRBV19; perhaps TRBD1 as D (6 bases). CDR3 size: 18 residues. V lost 4 bases and J lost 4, with 22 bases in between. CDR1 is LNHDA, CDR2 SQIVND, per germline (reference sequence). The CDR3 nucleotides read TGTGCCAGTAGTAGAACGGGGACCACAGGGACCTTTAATGAAAAACTGTTTTTT. It translates to CASSRTGTTGTFNEKLFF. The variable domain in full, completed from reference TRBV19 and TRBJ1-4, reads DGGITQSPKYLFRKEGQNVTLSCEQNLNHDAMYWYRQDPGQGLRLIYYSQIVNDFQKGDIAEGYSVSREKKESFPLTVTSAQKNPTAFYLCASSRTGTTGTFNEKLFFGSGTQLSVL.

The V and J genes are TRBV7-2 and TRBJ1-4; D perhaps matches TRBD1 (5 bases). Germline CDR1 reads SGHTA; CDR2 reads FQGNSA. V shed 7 bases and J shed 14 bases, with 17 bases lying between them. There are 12 residues in the CDR3. CDR3 region: CASTAVGARLFF. In DNA form, the CDR3 reads TGTGCCAGCACTGCCGTTGGGGCGCGTCTGTTTTTT.

The chain links TRBV7-2 to TRBJ1-1, with 7 bases aligning to TRBD1. V lost 8 bases, J lost 0 bases, and 12 bases stayed unmatched. Germline CDR1 SGHTA, CDR2 FQGNSA. CDR3 length: 16 amino acids. In DNA form, the CDR3 reads TGTGCCAGCCATAAGGGGACAGCTTTCATGAACACTGAAGCTTTCTTT. Amino acid sequence: CASHKGTAFMNTEAFF.

The rearrangement joins TRBV9 to TRBJ1-2, with 7 bases that match TRBD1. Germline CDR1 and CDR2: SGDLS and YYNGEE. After removal of 0 bases from V and 3 bases from J, the junction contained 2 bases not matched to a gene. The CDR3 is made up of 14 amino acids. The CDR3 DNA sequence: TGTGCCAGCAGCGTAGCACAGGGGCACTATGGCTACACCTTC. Amino acids: CASSVAQGHYGYTF.

V and J are TRBV27 and TRBJ2-1, with TRBD2 matching over 8 bases. Germline CDR1 MNHEY, CDR2 SMNVEV (reference sequence). The CDR3 sequence is 13 residues long. The junction had 7 bases not matched to a gene; V was cut back by 6 bases and J by 9 bases. The CDR3 nucleotides are TGTGCCAGCAGGGCCTGGAGCGGGGGTGAGCAGTTCTTC. Protein sequence: CASRAWSGGEQFF.

The chain links TRBV12-3 or TRBV12-4 to TRBJ1-5, with a possible D match to TRBD1 (6 bases). The germline V and J ends were trimmed by 6 bases and 3 bases, with 9 bases remaining between them. This CDR3 is 13 amino acids long. Here the CDR3 DNA reads TGTGCCAGCAGACGGGACATCAATCAGCCCCAGCATTTT. This encodes CASRRDINQPQHF.

This chain joins TRBV2 and TRBJ1-2; D remains unclear. The germline V and J ends were trimmed by 6 bases and 4 bases, with 12 bases remaining between them. Germline V gene lookup returns CDR1 SNHLY and CDR2 FYNNEI. The CDR3 loop spans 13 amino acids. The CDR3 loop is CASRDLNSYGYTF. DNA for the CDR3: TGTGCCAGCAGGGACCTTAATTCCTATGGCTACACCTTC. The variable domain in full, completed from reference TRBV2 and TRBJ1-2, reads EPEVTQTPSHQVTQMGQEVILRCVPISNHLYFYWYRQILGQKVEFLVSFYNNEISEKSEIFDDQFSVERPDGSNFTLKIRSTKLEDSAMYFCASRDLNSYGYTFGSGTRLTVV.

V gene TRBV7-9 combines with J gene TRBJ1-6; D ambiguous. Germline V gives CDR1 SEHNR, CDR2 FQNEAQ (reference sequence). V lost 5 bases and J 6 bases, leaving 14 bases between the germline ends. There are 15 residues in the CDR3. The CDR3: CASSPGEVGNSPLHF. The CDR3 DNA sequence: TGTGCCAGCAGCCCCGGGGAGGTGGGTAATTCACCCCTCCACTTT.

In its sample, this clone was seen once. The chain carries TRBV7-2 and TRBJ2-2; 8 bases are a match to TRBD1. CDR1 is SGHTA and CDR2 is FQGNSA in the germline V gene. The CDR3 is made up of 15 amino acids. Trimming removed 3 bases from V and 2 bases from J; junction bases left unmatched: 2. The DNA for the CDR3 is TGTGCCAGCAGCTTCCAGGGGGCAAACACCGGGGAGCTGTTTTTT. This sequence encodes CASSFQGANTGELFF.

The genes are TRBV5-1 and TRBJ2-7, with 8 bases that match TRBD1. The trim removed 0 bases at V and 5 bases at J, leaving 7 bases unmatched. The germline CDR1 and CDR2 sequences are SGHRS and YFSETQ. The CDR3 loop spans 15 amino acids. The CDR3 nucleotides are TGCGCCAGCAGCTTGGGGTTTGGACAGGGAAACGAGCAGTACTTC. Protein sequence: CASSLGFGQGNEQYF.

The CDR3 is CASSSSGDSYNEQFF. CDR3 coding DNA: TGTGCCAGCAGCTCTAGCGGGGACTCCTACAATGAGCAGTTCTTC. The rearrangement joins TRBV7-2 to TRBJ2-1; 9 bases agree with TRBD2. The germline CDR1 and CDR2 sequences are SGHTA and FQGNSA. The CDR3 runs 15 residues. Unmatched junction bases numbered 1, after V lost 4 bases and J lost 0 bases.

The chain employs TRBV23-1 and TRBJ2-7, with 9 bases identical to TRBD1. TRBV23-1 is an open reading frame, and its role is uncertain. CDR3 length equals 14 residues. Trimming took 0 bases from V and 5 from J; bases not matched to a gene: 2. The CDR3 loop reads CASSQSGQGHEQYF. As DNA, the CDR3 is TGCGCCAGCAGTCAATCGGGACAGGGCCACGAGCAGTACTTC.

The chain joins TRBV5-1 to TRBJ2-7; 8 bases line up with TRBD1. Germline trimming cut 0 bases from V and 5 bases from J; bases unmatched to any gene: 13. Germline loops: CDR1 SGHRS, CDR2 YFSETQ. The CDR3 is 17 residues long. The DNA for the CDR3 is TGCGCCAGCAGCTTGGGTCGAAAGGACAGGGAGAAACACGAGCAGTACTTC. It codes for CASSLGRKDREKHEQYF.

CDR3 sequence reads: CASSSGGPGETQYF. CDR3 sequence (DNA): TGTGCCAGCAGCTCGGGGGGGCCGGGGGAGACCCAGTACTTC. This sequence joins TRBV5-4 and TRBJ2-5, with 8 bases lining up with TRBD2. The CDR3 length is 14 residues. CDR1 is SGHNT and CDR2 is YYREEE in the germline V gene (reference sequence). The V segment lost 3 bases and the J segment 5 bases; nucleotides outside the gene matches: 6.

V and J are TRBV30 and TRBJ1-2; D is possibly TRBD1 (6 bases). V was cut by 0 bases and J by 4 bases, with 18 bases left in between. The CDR3 is 16 residues long. Germline V lookup: CDR1 GTSNPN, CDR2 SVGIG (reference sequence). CDR3 sequence (DNA): TGTGCCTGGAGTGTACCTCAGGACAGAGGCATCTATGGCTACACCTTC. It codes for CAWSVPQDRGIYGYTF.

This rearrangement joins TRBV6-5 to TRBJ2-2; 9 positions match TRBD2. The CDR3 totals 14 residues. The V and J ends lost 2 bases and 5 bases, in that order; junction bases with no gene match: 0. Germline V CDR1 and CDR2: MNHEY, SVGAGI. CDR3 protein: CASSYTSGTGELFF. In DNA form, the CDR3 reads TGTGCCAGCAGTTACACTAGCGGGACCGGGGAGCTGTTTTTT.

The CDR3 coding sequence is TGTGCCAGTAGTTCTGCCGGGACAGGGGGCCGAAAACTGTTTTTT. Protein product: CASSSAGTGGRKLFF. The chain carries TRBV19 and TRBJ1-4; 12 bases fit TRBD1. This CDR3 contains 15 residues. The junction had 8 bases not matched to a gene; V was cut back by 5 bases and J by 10 bases. Germline-derived CDR1 and CDR2 are LNHDA and SQIVND (reference sequence).

The rearrangement uses TRBV7-9 and TRBJ1-6, with a possible D match to TRBD1 (5 bases). Trimming cost V 3 bases and J 9 bases, with 12 bases left between them. This CDR3 is built from 14 residues. Germline CDR1 is SEHNR and CDR2 is FQNEAQ (reference sequence). The CDR3 loop is CASSFRDTTSPLHF. The CDR3 DNA reads as TGTGCCAGCAGCTTCAGGGATACGACTTCACCCCTCCACTTT.

This rearrangement joins TRBV5-8 to TRBJ1-5; 7 nucleotides match TRBD1. V gave up 4 bases and J gave up 8 bases; unmatched junction bases: 9. Germline V CDR1 and CDR2: SGHTS, YDEGEE. CDR3 length: 14 amino acids. CDR3 in amino acids: CASSTGQPLEPQHF. The CDR3 bases are TGTGCCAGCAGCACGGGACAGCCTCTGGAGCCCCAGCATTTT.

The chain employs TRBV15 and TRBJ1-5, with D possibly matching TRBD1 (6 bases). This CDR3 has 17 residues. Trimming left V 7 bases short and J 0 bases short, with 19 bases between. Per germline, CDR1 LNHNV and CDR2 YYDKDF (reference sequence). The CDR3 is CATTSGTLTYSNQPQHF. The CDR3 nucleotides are TGTGCCACCACATCCGGGACACTTACTTATAGCAATCAGCCCCAGCATTTT.

The V gene is TRBV2, the J gene TRBJ1-2, with 9 bases that match TRBD1. CDR3 size: 15 residues. The germline V gene has CDR1 SNHLY and CDR2 FYNNEI. The V segment lost 6 bases and the J segment 3 bases; nucleotides outside the gene matches: 8. The CDR3: CASSQLTGGDYGYTF. CDR3 coding DNA: TGTGCCAGCAGCCAACTTACAGGGGGCGACTATGGCTACACCTTC.

V is TRBV30 and J is TRBJ1-2; 9 bases are a match to TRBD1. The CDR3 consists of 13 residues. Germline values: CDR1 GTSNPN, CDR2 SVGIG (reference sequence). V lost 1 base and J lost 6; bases outside the gene matches: 3. CDR3 amino acids: CAWSGTGENGYTF. CDR3 in DNA: TGTGCCTGGAGTGGGACAGGGGAGAATGGCTACACCTTC.

V and J are TRBV28 and TRBJ2-1; 7 positions agree with TRBD2. The germline V gene encodes CDR1 MDHEN and CDR2 SYDVKM. V shed 8 bases and J 3 bases; nucleotides not matched to a gene: 7. The CDR3 contains 14 residues. The CDR3 here is CASCTSAYYNEQFF. The CDR3 DNA reads as TGTGCCAGCTGCACTAGCGCCTACTACAATGAGCAGTTCTTC.

This clone was found a few times. This chain links TRBV24-1 with TRBJ2-3; 7 nucleotides agree with TRBD1. Trimming removed 4 bases from V and 4 bases from J; junction bases left unmatched: 7. Germline lookup yields CDR1 KGHDR and CDR2 SFDVKD. This CDR3 comprises 15 residues. The CDR3 DNA reads as TGTGCCACCAGTGACCTTACAGGGGTCGCAGATACGCAGTATTTT. This translates into CATSDLTGVADTQYF.